The 13 T cell receptor beta chains in this list originate from one sample, sequenced in a study of OX40 agonist ivuxolimab in advanced cancers. Repertoires were generated with immunoSEQ multiplex PCR, while TCRdb's copy carries only in-frame clones and drops some. The table lists around 19,000 clones, more than 80% of them singletons, with approximately 24% in the top ten. Here the sequenced sample was CD4+ or CD8+ T cells sorted from blood, taken in a trial of the OX40 agonist ivuxolimab. The source of these receptors is an adult with an advanced solid tumor such as melanoma, head and neck, liver or kidney cancer.

The rearrangement joins TRBV11-2 to TRBJ2-7; no clear D gene. V lost 5 bases to trimming and J lost 2 bases, with 13 bases between them. The germline gives CDR1 SGHAT, CDR2 FQNNGV. The CDR3 contains 14 residues. CDR3 region: CASSAPRPPYEQYF. The CDR3 DNA reads TGTGCCAGCAGCGCCCCCCGGCCGCCCTACGAGCAGTACTTC.

CDR3 DNA sequence: TGTGCCAGCAGCTCGACGGATGTAAGCCCAGTATCCTACGAGCAGTACTTC. Protein sequence: CASSSTDVSPVSYEQYF. The rearrangement joins TRBV7-9 to TRBJ2-7; D is undetermined. There are 17 residues in the CDR3. V shed 4 bases and J shed 1 base, with 20 bases lying between them. Germline assignment: CDR1 SEHNR and CDR2 FQNEAQ (reference sequence).

This chain connects TRBV7-9 to TRBJ2-1, with 7 nucleotides matching TRBD2. V dropped 1 base and J dropped 3; count of bases not matched to a gene: 3. Looked up from germline, CDR1 is SEHNR and CDR2 is FQNEAQ (reference sequence). This CDR3 has 15 amino acids. The CDR3 nucleotides are TGTGCCAGCAGCTTAGTGCGCGGGAGCTACAATGAGCAGTTCTTC. Protein sequence: CASSLVRGSYNEQFF.

The chain is built from TRBV28 and TRBJ1-5, with D possibly TRBD1 on 5 matching bases. V was pared by 7 bases and J by 3 bases, with 13 bases between. The germline V gene has CDR1 MDHEN and CDR2 SYDVKM. The CDR3 consists of 14 residues. The CDR3 loop is CASIPGAVNQPQHF. As DNA, the CDR3 is TGTGCCAGCATCCCCGGGGCAGTCAATCAGCCCCAGCATTTT.

The chain joins TRBV5-4 to TRBJ2-3; possibly TRBD2 for D (5 bases). Germline CDR1 reads SGHNT; CDR2 reads YYREEE (reference sequence). Trimming removed 0 bases from V and 4 bases from J, with 9 bases in between. The CDR3 sequence is 14 residues long. DNA for the CDR3: TGTGCCAGCAGCTTGGGTAGCGAGGCAGATACGCAGTATTTT. Its protein is CASSLGSEADTQYF.

Comments on this clone: The junction departs from germline at one end; a sequencing error may be responsible. The rearrangement joins TRBV5-1 to TRBJ1-4; 9 bases are shared with TRBD1. Germline V gives CDR1 SGHRS, CDR2 YFSETQ. The CDR3 has 13 residues. Written as DNA, the CDR3 is TGCGCCAGCAGCGGGGACAGGGCGGGAAAAACTGTTTTT. This encodes CASSGDRAGKTVF.

The sample holds one count of this clone. V usage is TRBV7-2 and J usage is TRBJ2-1; D gene ambiguous. V lost 5 bases, J lost 0 bases, and 14 bases lay in between. Germline CDR1 is SGHTA and CDR2 is FQGNSA. CDR3 length equals 16 residues. This CDR3 reads CASSTDSTNSYNEQFF. DNA for the CDR3: TGTGCCAGCAGCACCGACTCCACGAACTCCTACAATGAGCAGTTCTTC.

This chain joins TRBV10-3 and TRBJ1-2; D is possibly TRBD1 (5 bases). Trimming shortened V by 0 bases and J by 4 bases, and 6 bases separated the two germline ends. The CDR3 totals 13 residues. From germline, CDR1 is ENHRY and CDR2 SYGVKD. The DNA for the CDR3 is TGTGCCATCAGTGAGTCTACAGGCTATGGCTACACCTTC. Residues: CAISESTGYGYTF.

This sequence joins TRBV11-3 and TRBJ2-6, with D perhaps matching TRBD2 (6 bases). The CDR3 totals 15 residues. Germline CDR1 SGHNT, CDR2 YENEEA. The V end was cut by 5 bases, the J end by 3 bases, with 11 bases between. The CDR3 region has the DNA TGTGCCAGCAGCCGCCGGGACTTTGGGGCCAACGTCCTGACTTTC. Translated: CASSRRDFGANVLTF.

The rearrangement uses TRBV4-1 and TRBJ1-5, with 8 bases identical to TRBD1. V lost 1 base and J lost 6; bases outside the gene matches: 5. The CDR3 totals 15 residues. Germline V gives CDR1 MGHRA, CDR2 YSYEKL. The CDR3 is CASSQGKQGVQPQHF. CDR3 in DNA: TGCGCCAGCAGCCAAGGGAAACAGGGGGTTCAGCCCCAGCATTTT.

V is TRBV28 and J is TRBJ1-1; TRBD1 is a possible D gene (5 bases). Per the germline V gene, CDR1 is MDHEN and CDR2 is SYDVKM. The V end was cut by 5 bases, the J end by 1 base, with 11 bases between. The CDR3 extends over 14 amino acids. The CDR3 sequence: CASSTPDRNTEAFF. The CDR3 coding sequence is TGTGCCAGCAGTACCCCCGACAGGAACACTGAAGCTTTCTTT. Together with reference TRBV28 and TRBJ1-1, the CDR3 gives the full variable domain: DVKVTQSSRYLVKRTGEKVFLECVQDMDHENMFWYRQDPGLGLRLIYFSYDVKMKEKGDIPEGYSVSREKKERFSLILESASTNQTSMYLCASSTPDRNTEAFFGQGTRLTVV.

V gene TRBV11-2 combines with J gene TRBJ2-1, with a tentative D call TRBD1 (5 bases). Germline lookup yields CDR1 SGHAT and CDR2 FQNNGV. CDR3 length equals 14 residues. The V end was cut by 6 bases, the J end by 3 bases, with 12 bases between. As DNA, the CDR3 is TGTGCCAGCAGTTCAGACAGAAACTACAATGAGCAGTTCTTC. This translates into CASSSDRNYNEQFF.

This chain connects TRBV7-9 to TRBJ2-5; a weak D match, TRBD2 (5 bases). Germline V gene data show CDR1 as SEHNR and CDR2 as FQNEAQ (reference sequence). V was clipped by 5 bases and J by 7 bases, with 11 bases between them. The CDR3 contains 12 residues. This CDR3 is CASSPTKGTQYF. For the CDR3, the DNA is TGTGCCAGCAGCCCGACTAAGGGGACCCAGTACTTC.